Shown below are 2 T cell receptor beta chains from a single sample sequenced in a study of CD8+ T cells in alopecia areata. Sequencing relied on a cDNA template that was reverse transcribed from extracted RNA. The repertoire was sequenced with immunoSEQ multiplex PCR; TCRdb's copy has only in-frame clones and lacks some. The repertoire holds under 95,000 clones, with about 71% as singletons. The treatment: oral pan-JAK inhibitor, 5-10 mg twice daily. The source was CD8+ T cells sorted from blood, collected around week 42, from a patient treated with tofacitinib. These receptors all come from a human donor with alopecia areata.

The chain is built from TRBV7-2 and TRBJ2-1, with TRBD2 identical over 10 bases. The CDR3 length is 14 residues. With 5 bases clipped from V and 6 bases from J, the junction kept 4 bases outside the gene matches. Germline CDR1 and CDR2: SGHTA and FQGNSA. This CDR3 reads CASSPQRGGNEQFF. CDR3 DNA: TGTGCCAGCAGCCCCCAGCGGGGGGGCAATGAGCAGTTCTTC.

V usage is TRBV19 and J usage is TRBJ2-5; no clear D gene. Between the trimmed V and J ends, which lost 3 bases and 4 bases, there was a span of 6 bases. The CDR3 consists of 12 residues. Germline CDR1 and CDR2: LNHDA and SQIVND (reference sequence). This CDR3 reads CASSIGGETQYF. In DNA, the CDR3 is TGTGCCAGTAGTATTGGCGGAGAGACCCAGTACTTC.